The table lists the clone carrying this TCR beta chain with a few counts. Antigen specificity is unknown. Other DNA sequences in the sample encode the same CDR3. Every bit of the isolated RNA underwent reverse transcription, so sequencing read expressed TCRB transcripts. Profiling relied on immunoSEQ multiplex PCR, and the TCRdb table lists in-frame clones only, not all of them. The data hold hundreds of thousands of clones, with roughly a tenth observed a single time. The sample is drawn from a study of beta chain features in type 1 diabetes. Overall study findings and caveats: With patients and controls alike, PCR might favor shorter templates to an equal degree. Among all four CD4+ subsets, Type 1 diabetes patients had TCRB CDR3s that were moderately but significantly shorter.

CDR1 and CDR2 from the germline V gene are SEHNR and FQNEAQ (reference sequence). The CDR3 is 14 residues long. Trimming took 1 base from V and 4 from J, leaving 9 bases between them. The TCR sequence derives from a young man with type 1 diabetes. The gene calls are TRBV7-9 and TRBJ2-3, with D perhaps TRBD1 (6 bases). Sequences were obtained from naive CD4+ T cells from blood. CDR3 sequence (DNA): TGTGCCAGCAGCTTAGGTGGGGGCGCAGATACGCAGTATTTT. This translates into CASSLGGGADTQYF.